The clone carrying this TCR beta chain was recorded many times. Its specificity is unknown. The entire patient cohort was treatment-naive prior to thyroid surgery. These data come from a study of metastatic and nonmetastatic thyroid tumors. The study, taken as a whole, reports: In both blood and tumor samples, TCR beta diversity was reported significantly higher for malignant than benign nodules.

V was shortened by 3 bases and J by 4 bases, with 15 bases between the two germline ends. This CDR3 contains 15 residues. Germline CDR1 and CDR2: SGHNT and YYREEE (reference sequence). TCRdb called clones again from the PCR reads with MiXCR. The sample carries about 49,000 clones, roughly 20% recorded once. This sequence originates from a female donor with papillary thyroid cancer or a benign thyroid nodule (not recorded which). Some clones in this sample may be carry-over from other donors' samples. The chain links TRBV5-4 to TRBJ2-3, with TRBD2 as a possible D gene (6 bases). The sample taken for sequencing was blood. CDR3 bases: TGTGCCAGCAGCTCCGACTGGGCGGGATCAGATACGCAGTATTTT. This translates into CASSSDWAGSDTQYF.